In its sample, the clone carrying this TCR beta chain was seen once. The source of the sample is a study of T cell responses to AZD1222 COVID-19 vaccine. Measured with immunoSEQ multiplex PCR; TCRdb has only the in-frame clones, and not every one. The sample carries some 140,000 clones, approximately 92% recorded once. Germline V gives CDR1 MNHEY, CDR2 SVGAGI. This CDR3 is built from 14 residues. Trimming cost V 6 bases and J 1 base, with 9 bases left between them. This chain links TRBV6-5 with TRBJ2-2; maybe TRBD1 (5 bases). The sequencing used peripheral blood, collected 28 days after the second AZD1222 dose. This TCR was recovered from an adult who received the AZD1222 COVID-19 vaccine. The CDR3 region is CASSPGQNTGELFF. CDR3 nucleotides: TGTGCCAGCAGCCCCGGACAGAACACCGGGGAGCTGTTTTTT.